The rows below give T cell receptor beta chains drawn from one sample of a study of CD8+ T cells in alopecia areata. Assay: immunoSEQ multiplex PCR; the TCRdb copy retains only in-frame clones and omits some. The sample has around 82,000 clones, roughly half seen once. Sample: NKG2D-high CD8+ T cells sorted from blood. These TCRs come from a human donor with alopecia areata. CDR3s include the opening cysteine and the closing phenylalanine or tryptophan. D genes are given only for firm matches. Some rows have no size entry. The others give once, few or many, or a class for an expanded clone.

>.|TRBV30|TRBJ2-1|.
CAWGMGNEQFF
TGTGCCTGGGGTATGGGGAATGAGCAGTTCTTC
>.|TRBV7-5|TRBJ2-5|.
CARSLPAMLAETQYF
TGTGCCAGAAGCTTACCGGCTATGCTGGCAGAGACCCAGTACTTC
>few|TRBV29-1|TRBJ2-7|TRBD1
CSVLPGQGYEQYF
TGCAGCGTCCTGCCGGGACAGGGCTACGAGCAGTACTTC
>few|TRBV29-1|TRBJ2-7|.
CSVEQDSYEQYF
TGCAGCGTTGAGCAGGACTCCTACGAGCAGTACTTC
>.|TRBV29-1|TRBJ2-3|.
CSVEGGTTDTQYF
TGCAGCGTTGAAGGGGGGACAACAGATACGCAGTATTTT
>.|TRBV7-9|TRBJ2-7|.
CASALAGYEQYF
TGTGCCAGCGCTCTAGCCGGCTACGAGCAGTACTTC
>few|TRBV28|TRBJ2-6|.
CASTPASYGANVLTF
TGTGCCAGCACCCCTGCAAGTTATGGGGCCAACGTCCTGACTTTC
>.|TRBV29-1|TRBJ2-6|.
CSVEESGQISGANVLTF
TGCAGCGTTGAGGAATCGGGACAAATCTCTGGGGCCAACGTCCTGACTTTC
>.|TRBV5-6|TRBJ2-1|.
CASSWGTSNEQFF
TGTGCCAGCAGCTGGGGGACTTCCAATGAGCAGTTCTTC
>few|TRBV13|TRBJ1-1|.
CASSEGWTEAFF
TGTGCCAGCAGTGAGGGCTGGACTGAAGCTTTCTTT
>.|TRBV6-5|TRBJ2-2|TRBD1
CASSPGQPGELFF
TGTGCCAGCAGTCCGGGACAGCCCGGGGAGCTGTTTTTT
>.|TRBV30|TRBJ2-7|.
CAWSQGSYEQYF
TGTGCCTGGAGTCAGGGGTCCTACGAGCAGTACTTC
>.|TRBV29-1|TRBJ2-1|TRBD2
CSVVGLTSANSYNEQFF
TGCAGCGTTGTCGGACTGACTAGCGCCAACTCCTACAATGAGCAGTTCTTC
>.|TRBV9|TRBJ1-2|.
CASSVEEEPRYGYTF
TGTGCCAGCAGCGTAGAAGAGGAGCCTCGCTATGGCTACACCTTC
>.|TRBV7-2|TRBJ2-5|TRBD2
CASSQYIAGVAETQYF
TGTGCCAGCAGCCAATACATAGCGGGAGTAGCGGAGACCCAGTACTTC
>.|TRBV27|TRBJ1-1|.
CASSFGADAEAFF
TGTGCCAGCAGTTTTGGAGCAGACGCTGAAGCTTTCTTT
>.|TRBV28|TRBJ2-5|TRBD2
CASSSRTRRRETQYF
TGTGCCAGCAGTTCCAGGACTAGGAGGAGGGAGACCCAGTACTTC
>.|TRBV18|TRBJ2-1|.
CASSPWGSEQFF
TGTGCCAGCTCACCATGGGGATCCGAGCAGTTCTTC
>.|TRBV5-1|TRBJ2-7|.
CASSRGTYEQYF
TGCGCCAGCAGCCGGGGGACGTACGAGCAGTACTTC
>.|TRBV30|TRBJ2-1|TRBD2
CAWRETSGRINEQFF
TGTGCCTGGAGAGAAACTAGCGGGAGGATTAATGAGCAGTTCTTC
>.|TRBV27|TRBJ2-7|.
CASSFSPGAEQYF
TGTGCCAGCAGTTTCTCCCCAGGCGCCGAGCAGTACTTC
>few|TRBV28|TRBJ2-1|TRBD2
CASLLAASYNEQFF
TGTGCCAGCCTTCTAGCGGCCTCCTACAATGAGCAGTTCTTC
>.|TRBV27|TRBJ1-5|.
CAIDEPQHF
TGTGCCATCGACGAGCCCCAGCATTTT
>medium-sized|TRBV14|TRBJ2-3|.
CASSQLREPSDTQYF
TGTGCCAGCAGCCAATTACGGGAGCCCTCAGATACGCAGTATTTT
>.|TRBV6-5|TRBJ2-7|TRBD2
CASSDERGLSYEQYF
TGTGCCAGCAGCGACGAGCGGGGCCTCTCCTACGAGCAGTACTTC
>few|TRBV29-1|TRBJ1-1|.
CSVEDSLKEGAFF
TGCAGCGTTGAAGACAGTTTGAAGGAGGGAGCTTTCTTT
>.|TRBV29-1|TRBJ1-1|.
CSVATGSNTEAFF
TGCAGCGTTGCCACGGGCAGCAACACTGAAGCTTTCTTT
>.|TRBV25-1|TRBJ1-1|.
CASRQGPEAFF
TGTGCCAGCAGACAGGGACCTGAAGCTTTCTTT
>.|TRBV6-5|TRBJ1-1|TRBD1
CASGDRGDTEAFF
TGTGCCAGCGGAGACAGGGGGGACACTGAAGCTTTCTTT
>.|TRBV27|TRBJ2-5|.
CASSIHTGTPQETQYF
TGTGCCAGCAGCATCCATACCGGGACTCCCCAAGAGACCCAGTACTTC
>.|TRBV5-1|TRBJ2-1|.
CASSWYGWDEQFF
TGCGCCAGCAGCTGGTACGGGTGGGATGAGCAGTTCTTC
>.|TRBV7-9|TRBJ2-3|.
CASSLDGGPQYF
TGTGCCAGCAGCTTAGACGGGGGCCCTCAGTATTTT
>few|TRBV15|TRBJ2-5|.
CATSPHGKGLIGETQYF
TGTGCCACCAGCCCTCATGGGAAGGGGCTAATCGGGGAGACCCAGTACTTC
>.|TRBV4-1|TRBJ2-7|.
CASSQGIPGYYEQYF
TGCGCCAGCAGCCAAGGTATCCCGGGATATTACGAGCAGTACTTC
>.|TRBV29-1|TRBJ2-5|.
CSVDLDIGIQTQYF
TGCAGCGTTGATTTAGACATAGGGATACAGACCCAGTACTTC
>few|TRBV7-9|TRBJ2-1|TRBD1
CASSTPTGSSYNEQFF
TGTGCCAGCAGCACACCGACAGGGAGCTCCTACAATGAGCAGTTCTTC
>.|TRBV27|TRBJ2-7|TRBD2
CASSFGLATYEQYF
TGTGCCAGCAGTTTCGGACTAGCCACCTACGAGCAGTACTTC
>few|TRBV29-1|TRBJ2-7|TRBD2
CSVCGSGIYEQYF
TGCAGCGTTTGCGGGAGTGGGATCTACGAGCAGTACTTC
>few|TRBV7-9|TRBJ2-5|.
CASSFSLETQYF
TGTGCCAGCAGCTTCTCTCTAGAGACCCAGTACTTC
>.|TRBV5-1|TRBJ2-1|.
CASRIEAGEKTYNEQFF
TGCGCCAGCAGGATTGAGGCAGGGGAGAAAACCTACAATGAGCAGTTCTTC
>.|TRBV4-3|TRBJ2-6|.
CASSQETEWARGANVLTF
TGCGCCAGCAGCCAAGAGACCGAGTGGGCAAGGGGGGCCAACGTCCTGACTTTC
>few|TRBV29-1|TRBJ1-1|.
CSVVGGWTEAFF
TGCAGCGTTGTGGGGGGCTGGACTGAAGCTTTCTTT
>once|TRBV27|TRBJ2-3|.
CASSSPSTDTQYF
TGTGCCAGCAGTTCCCCCAGCACAGATACGCAGTATTTT
>.|TRBV7-9|TRBJ2-3|.
CASSPPRARISTDTQYF
TGTGCCAGCAGCCCCCCCAGGGCGCGGATTAGCACAGATACGCAGTATTTT
>.|TRBV7-8|TRBJ2-1|.
CASSLAPGTDEQFF
TGTGCCAGCAGCTTAGCTCCAGGGACCGATGAGCAGTTCTTC
>.|TRBV9|TRBJ1-2|.
CASSVAQEGYGYTF
TGTGCCAGCAGCGTAGCACAGGAAGGGTATGGCTACACCTTC
>.|TRBV29-1|TRBJ2-1|TRBD2
CSVEPKWGGDNEQFF
TGCAGCGTTGAACCGAAGTGGGGGGGGGACAATGAGCAGTTCTTC
>.|TRBV2|TRBJ1-1|.
CASRRDGLMNTEAFF
TGTGCCAGCAGGAGGGACGGACTGATGAACACTGAAGCTTTCTTT
>.|TRBV19|TRBJ2-1|.
CASRTYNEQFF
TGTGCCAGTAGGACCTACAATGAGCAGTTCTTC
>.|TRBV20-1|TRBJ1-2|.
CSAGVQSAF
TGCAGTGCTGGGGTCCAGTCAGCCTTC
>few|TRBV27|TRBJ1-1|.
CASSLHENTEAFF
TGTGCCAGCAGCCTTCATGAGAACACTGAAGCTTTCTTT
>few|TRBV28|TRBJ2-1|TRBD2
CASSPPPERGGDNEQFF
TGTGCCAGCAGTCCGCCCCCGGAGCGGGGGGGTGACAATGAGCAGTTCTTC
>.|TRBV6-5|TRBJ2-5|.
CASSPATSVDETQYF
TGTGCCAGCAGCCCCGCTACATCTGTGGATGAGACCCAGTACTTC
>.|TRBV27|TRBJ2-1|.
CASSKGSEQFF
TGTGCCAGCAGTAAGGGGTCTGAGCAGTTCTTC
>few|TRBV29-1|TRBJ1-1|.
CSVEGSDAGTEAFF
TGCAGCGTTGAAGGGTCGGACGCCGGTACTGAAGCTTTCTTT
>few|TRBV13|TRBJ1-2|.
CASSLDRSNGYTF
TGTGCCAGCAGCTTAGACAGATCCAATGGCTACACCTTC
>.|TRBV7-3|TRBJ2-3|TRBD2
CASSSVAGGPDTQYF
TGTGCCAGCAGCTCTGTAGCGGGGGGGCCAGATACGCAGTATTTT
>few|TRBV4-3|TRBJ2-7|.
CASSQVLGTYSYEQYF
TGCGCCAGCAGCCAAGTCTTAGGCACCTACTCCTACGAGCAGTACTTC
>.|TRBV27|TRBJ1-2|TRBD1
CASSPGTGGGYTF
TGTGCCAGCAGTCCCGGGACAGGGGGCGGCTACACCTTC
>few|TRBV28|TRBJ2-4|.
CASSFHLAKNIQYF
TGTGCCAGCAGTTTTCATTTGGCCAAAAACATTCAGTACTTC